The rows below give T cell receptor beta chains drawn from one sample of a study of metastatic and nonmetastatic thyroid tumors. Using MiXCR, TCRdb reanalyzed the PCR reads. The sample consists of approximately 17,000 clones, under 30% of them appearing once. The sequencing input was blood. The receptor source for this set is a male donor with papillary thyroid cancer or a benign thyroid nodule (not recorded which). Some clones in this sample may be carry-over from other donors' samples. Both conserved end residues are part of each CDR3. D genes are given only for firm matches. Clone size, where shown, is once, few, many, or a class for clones that have expanded.

CDR3nt | CDR3aa | d_gene | j_gene | abundance | v_gene
TGTGCCAGCAGGTTGACAGGGTTCGGAGGCTACACCTTC | CASRLTGFGGYTF | TRBD1 | TRBJ1-2 | medium-sized | TRBV12-3/TRBV12-4
TGTGCCAGCAGTTTGTCGAACAGGGTCTACGAGCAGTACTTC | CASSLSNRVYEQYF | NA | TRBJ2-7 | many | TRBV28
TGTGCCAGCAGTCACGACTCGGGACAGGGGCAAGAGACCCAGTACTTC | CASSHDSGQGQETQYF | TRBD1 | TRBJ2-5 | many | TRBV27
TGTGCCTTTACTCAGGGGTACGGGGAGCTGTTTTTT | CAFTQGYGELFF | NA | TRBJ2-2 | medium-sized | TRBV30
TGTGACACCAGAAGAGATACCCTAGAGGGAGCCGAGGCGGATACGCAGTATTTT | CDTRRDTLEGAEADTQYF | NA | TRBJ2-3 | once | TRBV15
TGTGCCAGCAGCTTTAGAGGGGTAGGGACCGGGGAGCTGTTTTTT | CASSFRGVGTGELFF | NA | TRBJ2-2 | many | TRBV7-2
TGTGCCAGCAGTTCGGACAGGGGCCAGCAGCCCCAGCATTTT | CASSSDRGQQPQHF | TRBD1 | TRBJ1-5 | many | TRBV27
TGCAGTGCTCGGCGGGACCCCACAGATACGCAGTATTTT | CSARRDPTDTQYF | NA | TRBJ2-3 | many | TRBV20-1
TGTGCTAGCAGCCAGGGACAGGGGGCAGATACGCAGTATTTT | CASSQGQGADTQYF | TRBD1 | TRBJ2-3 | many | TRBV7-7
TGTGCCAGCAGTGACTCGCCCACTAGCACAGATACGCAGTATTTT | CASSDSPTSTDTQYF | NA | TRBJ2-3 | few | TRBV6-4
TGTGCCAGCAGTTTAACCCTCCGGGGGGTAGACGAGCAGTACTTC | CASSLTLRGVDEQYF | TRBD2 | TRBJ2-7 | many | TRBV12-3/TRBV12-4
TGTGCCAGCAGCTTAAGTCCAGACCGGAACTACGAGCAGTACTTC | CASSLSPDRNYEQYF | NA | TRBJ2-7 | NA | TRBV7-2
TGTGCCAGCAGCTTAAAGACCGGGACAGGGCGGTATGGCTACACCTTC | CASSLKTGTGRYGYTF | TRBD1 | TRBJ1-2 | medium-sized | TRBV7-2
TGTGCTAGTGGTTTGGGAGACGTGACAGATACGCAGTATTTT | CASGLGDVTDTQYF | NA | TRBJ2-3 | few | TRBV12-5
TGTGCCAGTAGCACAGATACGCAGTATTTT | CASSTDTQYF | NA | TRBJ2-3 | few | TRBV19
TGTGCCAGCACCGGACTAGCGGGAGCCCCAGATACGCAGTATTTT | CASTGLAGAPDTQYF | TRBD2 | TRBJ2-3 | many | TRBV6-1
TGTGCCAGCAGCGAAAGGGTTGTAAGTCACGGGGAGCTGTTTTTT | CASSERVVSHGELFF | NA | TRBJ2-2 | NA | TRBV3-1
TGTGCCAGCAGTTTTATAGCTAACACCGGGGAGCTGTTTTTT | CASSFIANTGELFF | NA | TRBJ2-2 | many | TRBV27
TGTGCCAGCAGTGACCGCGGGGGGAGTTTCGGGGAGCTGTTTTTT | CASSDRGGSFGELFF | TRBD2 | TRBJ2-2 | medium-sized | TRBV6-4
TGTGCCAGCAGCCAATCCGAGGCTAGCGGGACTCGGGACACCGGGGAGCTGTTTTTT | CASSQSEASGTRDTGELFF | TRBD2 | TRBJ2-2 | many | TRBV3-1
TGCGCCAGCAGTCCCCAGACAGGCCAAGAGACCCAGTACTTC | CASSPQTGQETQYF | NA | TRBJ2-5 | many | TRBV10-1
TGTGCCAGCAGTAGTGGGACAGGGGTCACCGGGGAGCTGTTTTTT | CASSSGTGVTGELFF | TRBD1 | TRBJ2-2 | NA | TRBV28
TGTGCCAGTAGTACTGGGACAGGGGGTCGCTACGAGCAGTACTTT | CASSTGTGGRYEQYF | TRBD1 | TRBJ2-7 | NA | TRBV19
TGTGCCAGCAGTCTACAGGGCGGGGGCACTGAAGCTTTCTTT | CASSLQGGGTEAFF | NA | TRBJ1-1 | many | TRBV6-1
TGCAGTGCCCCGGACGGGAGCATCTCCTCGGGGCAGTACTTC | CSAPDGSISSGQYF | NA | TRBJ2-7 | medium-sized | TRBV20-1
TGCAGTGCCCTGTGGGGGCCCAGTTCCTACGAGCAGTACTTC | CSALWGPSSYEQYF | NA | TRBJ2-7 | NA | TRBV20-1
TGCAGTGCCAGGGGGCTCTTTCGGGAGCAGTTCTTC | CSARGLFREQFF | TRBD1 | TRBJ2-1 | NA | TRBV20-1
TGTGCCAGCAGCCCTACGACACAGAGCTATGGCTACACATTC | CASSPTTQSYGYTF | NA | TRBJ1-2 | NA | TRBV6-1
TGTGCCAGCAGCGTACCCGGGACTAGCAGTCGTGTAACCCCGGACGAGCAGTACTTC | CASSVPGTSSRVTPDEQYF | TRBD2 | TRBJ2-7 | NA | TRBV9
TGTGCCAGCAGCTTGATAGGGGACACTGAAGCTTTCTTT | CASSLIGDTEAFF | NA | TRBJ1-1 | many | TRBV5-6
TGTGCCAGCTCCCTCGCGGGATACATGAACACTGAAGCTTTCTTT | CASSLAGYMNTEAFF | NA | TRBJ1-1 | NA | TRBV18
TGTGCCAGCAGTTACCCTCCGAACACTGAAGCTTTCTTT | CASSYPPNTEAFF | NA | TRBJ1-1 | NA | TRBV6-2/TRBV6-3
TGTGCCAGCTCAGAACTGGAAAAGGGGCGCGGGACCGGGGAGCTGTTTTTT | CASSELEKGRGTGELFF | NA | TRBJ2-2 | many | TRBV18
TGTGCCAGCAGGGACAGTAGGGGTACCTATAGCAATCAGCCCCAGCATTTT | CASRDSRGTYSNQPQHF | NA | TRBJ1-5 | NA | TRBV6-1
TGCAGTGCTACCCCAATCGGGAGCAATCAGCCCCAGCATTTT | CSATPIGSNQPQHF | NA | TRBJ1-5 | NA | TRBV20-1
TGTGCCAACAGCCATGCCGGGACCCACACTGAAGCTTTCTTT | CANSHAGTHTEAFF | NA | TRBJ1-1 | NA | TRBV3-1
TGTGCCAGCAGCCACCCCCTGGGGCTAGCGGGAGACTACAATGAGCAGTTCTTC | CASSHPLGLAGDYNEQFF | TRBD2 | TRBJ2-1 | many | TRBV11-3
TGCGCCAGCAGCTTGACTAGCGGGGGCCCCACCTCGCAAGAGACCCAGTACTTC | CASSLTSGGPTSQETQYF | TRBD2 | TRBJ2-5 | NA | TRBV5-1
TGTGCCTGGAGTCAGAATTTCGACGAGCAGTACTTC | CAWSQNFDEQYF | NA | TRBJ2-7 | many | TRBV30
TGTGCCAGCAGTTTAACAGCCCGCCCCCCAACGAAGCAGTATTTT | CASSLTARPPTKQYF | NA | TRBJ2-3 | once | TRBV28
TGTGCCAGCAGTGAAGGGGGACAGGAGTCCGGGGAGCTGTTTTTT | CASSEGGQESGELFF | TRBD1 | TRBJ2-2 | medium-sized | TRBV6-1
TGTGCCAGCAGTTCTCGAAGGACAGCATCCTATGGCTACACCTTC | CASSSRRTASYGYTF | NA | TRBJ1-2 | NA | TRBV6-2/TRBV6-3